This T cell receptor beta chain was recovered during a study of identical twins. Study results and caveats: In zero-insertion analyses, partial confounding could arise from invariant MAIT and iNKT cells. For monozygotic twins, models underestimated out-of-frame TCR alpha sharing.

TCRdb re-called the 5' RACE reads through MiXCR, storing one row per CDR3 protein. Altogether around 480,000 distinct CDR3 sequences are present, 14% being singletons, with the ten largest covering approximately 1%. As for this clonotype: Its matching antigen is unknown.

Losses at the gene ends were 6 bases for V and 2 bases for J; bases not matched to a gene: 7. The CDR3 consists of 16 residues. In addition, the sample was reused for a study of yellow fever vaccine responses in identical twins.

The sample taken for sequencing was CD4+ T cells sorted from blood. This receptor was identified in a woman aged 18-30 years in good health. The rearrangement links TRBV12-3 or TRBV12-4 to TRBJ2-6; 7 bases agree with TRBD1. Here the CDR3 reads CASSPTGFTGANVLTF. In DNA form, the CDR3 reads TGTGCCAGCAGCCCGACAGGGTTTACTGGGGCCAACGTCCTGACTTTC.